This T cell receptor (beta chain) was sequenced during a study of graft-versus-host responses after intestinal transplantation. Across the whole study: Grafts that recipients had were multivisceral, liver-intestinal, or isolated intestinal transplants. All of the recipients had induction that used anti-thymocyte globulin, then tacrolimus and steroids for approximately 3 years.

Germline V gene lookup returns CDR1 SGHAT and CDR2 FQNNGV. This CDR3 has 17 amino acids. The J segment lost 9 bases and the V segment lost 1 base, leaving 10 bases of the junction unmatched. Whole-study findings and limits: After transplant, early declines in HvG clones were associated with peak levels of circulating GvH clones. GvH clones surfaced in recipient marrow, some emerging earlier in ileum or blood.

For this clone: Its antigen is as yet unknown.

Generated by immunoSEQ multiplex PCR, the TCRdb table keeps only in-frame clones and is missing some. The repertoire holds roughly 40,000 clones, 90% to 95% seen once, with approximately 4.4% in the top ten. The genes are TRBV11-2 and TRBJ2-1; the match to TRBD2 covers 12 bases. The source is a human patient who received an intestinal transplant, so some T cells may come from the graft donor. The sequencing here drew on PBMCs, taken 524 days after transplant. This chain's CDR3 is CASSLVAGTSGFGEQFF. The CDR3 nucleotides read TGTGCCAGCAGCTTAGTCGCCGGGACTAGCGGGTTCGGTGAGCAGTTCTTC.